The 4 T cell receptor beta chains presented below share a single source sample, sequenced in a study of cytomegalovirus exposure and HLA in healthy donors. Primers for the PCR totalled 60 Vbeta and 13 Jbeta. Clones were sequenced by immunoSEQ multiplex PCR, and TCRdb holds only the in-frame ones, with some missing. The repertoire has about 260,000 clones, 84% of them found once; the top ten carry 2% to 2.5%. Sequenced: PBMCs. The receptors were gathered from a woman between 40 and 55 years old in good health and CMV-seropositive.

J is TRBJ2-7 and V is TRBV28, with 7 bases fitting TRBD1. The J segment lost 0 bases and the V segment lost 7 bases, leaving 3 bases of the junction unmatched. The CDR3 is 13 amino acids. Germline V lookup: CDR1 MDHEN, CDR2 SYDVKM. The CDR3 bases are TGTGCCAGCATTGGGACAGTCTCCTACGAGCAGTACTTC. It codes for CASIGTVSYEQYF.

The rearrangement links TRBV6-1 to TRBJ2-7; possibly TRBD1 for D (5 bases). CDR1 is MNHNS, CDR2 SASEGT, per germline. The CDR3 length is 13 residues. With 8 bases removed from V and 0 bases from J, the gap between germline ends came to 11 bases. CDR3 protein: CASLPDSSYEQYF. The CDR3 DNA reads TGTGCCAGCTTGCCCGACAGCTCCTACGAGCAGTACTTC.

The chain uses TRBV5-4 and TRBJ2-3; 7 bases match TRBD1. Trimming at V came to 4 bases and at J to 4 bases, leaving 6 bases not matched to a gene. The CDR3 has 14 residues. Germline CDR1 SGHNT, CDR2 YYREEE (reference sequence). The chain's CDR3 is CASSPTGSPDTQYF. The CDR3 coding sequence is TGTGCCAGCAGCCCGACAGGGAGCCCAGATACGCAGTATTTT.

The V and J genes are TRBV6-1 and TRBJ2-7; 7 nucleotides line up with TRBD1. The V and J ends lost 6 bases and 0 bases, in that order; junction bases with no gene match: 2. The length of the CDR3 is 13 residues. The V gene's germline CDR1 is MNHNS and CDR2 SASEGT. This chain's CDR3 is CASSGDSSYEQYF. CDR3 nucleotide sequence: TGTGCCAGCAGCGGGGACAGCTCCTACGAGCAGTACTTC.